This TCR beta chain was sequenced in a study of T cell responses to AZD1222 COVID-19 vaccine. Data came from immunoSEQ multiplex PCR; TCRdb stores just in-frame clones and leaves some out. The sample includes about 120,000 clones, approximately 90% of them seen just once. Notes on this clone: Its antigen is as yet unknown.

V trimming: 2 bases; J trimming: 1 base; junction bases outside the gene matches: 4. CDR1 is SGHNT and CDR2 is YYREEE in the germline V gene (reference sequence). The CDR3 runs to 17 residues. Study results and limitations: There were mostly white British donors and more females than males, and clonal diversity was possibly underestimated. It was only after the peak T cell response that any repertoires were sampled. Receipt of two AZD1222 doses was followed by a rise in Spike-specific TCR breadth and depth. Just a handful of people given AZD1222 tested seropositive at baseline.

The sequence derives from an adult in good health. The specimen was peripheral blood, collected on day 0 of AZD1222 vaccination. The chain uses TRBV5-4 and TRBJ2-1, with 12 bases matching TRBD2. CDR3 bases: TGTGCCAGCAGCTTATCAACTAGCGGGAGGTCCTACAATGAGCAGTTCTTC. This translates into CASSLSTSGRSYNEQFF.